This T cell receptor beta chain was identified during a study of blood T cell repertoires in COVID-19 (dated by TCRdb to the early 2020s). For context, the study as a whole: Collaborator samples came from the United States, Italy and Spain and covered acute and convalescent phases of COVID-19. Nearly every sample came with metadata listing a de-identified subject ID, COVID-19 status, age in years and sex. The repertoires were released in a freely available public database intended as a resource for research on the immune response to SARS-CoV-2. The dataset comprised deeply sampled blood TCRbeta repertoires from subjects exposed to, actively infected with, or recovered from COVID-19. Samples were obtained from the ongoing ImmuneRACE study (first 160 participants) and from over 1,000 subjects provided by 6 global collaborators. The material from the prospective study consisted of cDNA or gDNA derived from T cells, B-cell-depleted T cells, or PBMCs. Where available, HLA class I and class II types were obtained from metadata supplied by the sample provider rather than from assay-based typing. Overall study outcomes, separate from this receptor: The amount of clinical and demographic metadata varied by source and participant and was provided uncurated.

In the prospective study, participants were roughly 18 to 100 years old, resided in about two dozen geographic areas of the United States, and were enrolled through a virtual design. To assign participants to cohorts, the prospective study relied on clinical history that participants themselves reported in a screening survey and a study questionnaire. Exposed participants had been in contact with someone with a PCR-confirmed or clinician-diagnosed COVID-19 case within 2 weeks of study entry. In the prospective study, whole blood, serum and a nasopharyngeal or oropharyngeal swab were collected from each participant by mobile phlebotomists. Additional blood draws and questionnaires over an approximately 2-month period could optionally be provided by prospective study participants. Blood samples from the prospective study were shipped frozen or at room temperature prior to DNA extraction. To note about this clone: Its antigen remains unidentified. No base quality information exists; no much larger clone differs at one position.

The CDR3 holds 11 amino acids from the cysteine to the phenylalanine. The sequence is cut down to CDR3 DNA, 33 bases in frame from base 1. The germline V gene (reference sequence) provides CDR1 DFQATT and CDR2 SNEGSKA. Between the V and J ends, shortened by 3 bases and 6 bases respectively, the junction contains 8 bases. TCRbeta CDR3 regions were amplified from genomic DNA by means of the immunoSEQ Assay, a bias-controlled multiplex PCR. The authors' pipeline ran thus. The number of nucleated cells in each sample was estimated from the amplification of reference gene primers within the assay. To quantify the absolute abundance of each unique TCRbeta CDR3 rearrangement, sequence reads were collapsed and filtered. Productive Simpson clonality was computed per sample as the square root of Simpson's diversity index over productive rearrangements. As stored in TCRdb, this immuneACCESS dataset retains in-frame rearrangements with V and J assigned. A fraction of the clones does not appear; measured against another copy, unresolved V genes explain less than half of the discrepancy, and the remainder lacks a known reason. That table is the source of V, J and clone size, and D and trimming were worked out from the DNA. The sample table lists roughly 200,000 clones, 86% of them with a count of one. The ten largest clones add up to about 4% of the sample.

The chain is encoded by TRBV20-1 joined to TRBJ1-1, with the identity of the D gene unclear. Material for sequencing was PBMCs or T cells enriched from blood (not recorded which). This TCR came from a woman aged 30 to 39 who had been exposed to COVID-19. The encoded CDR3 is CSASTSPEAFF. The nucleotide sequence is TGCAGTGCTAGCACGAGCCCTGAAGCTTTCTTT.